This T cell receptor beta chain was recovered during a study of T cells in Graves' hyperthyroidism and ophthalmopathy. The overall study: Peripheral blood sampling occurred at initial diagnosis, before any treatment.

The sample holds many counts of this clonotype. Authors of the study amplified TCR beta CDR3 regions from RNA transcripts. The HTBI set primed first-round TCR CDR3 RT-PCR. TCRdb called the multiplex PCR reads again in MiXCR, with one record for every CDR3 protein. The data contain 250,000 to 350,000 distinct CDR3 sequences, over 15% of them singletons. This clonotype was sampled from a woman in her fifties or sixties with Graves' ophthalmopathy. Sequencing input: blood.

The CDR3 region is CASTQIGNQETQYF. The DNA of the CDR3 is TGTGCCAGCACTCAAATCGGCAACCAAGAGACCCAGTACTTC. The chain joins TRBV6-2 or TRBV6-3 to TRBJ2-5; D uncertain. The germline V gene has CDR1 MNHEY and CDR2 SVGEGT. V lost 7 bases and J lost 0, with 12 bases in between. There are 14 residues in the CDR3.